This T cell receptor beta chain was sequenced during a study of cytomegalovirus exposure and HLA in healthy donors. Study-level points and caveats: Later analysis showed most CMV-associated TCR beta chains appearing HLA-restricted. As was reported, the HLA-A and HLA-B alleles of most subjects were accurately predicted from TCR beta sequences.

Amplification used 60 Vbeta primers and 13 Jbeta primers. Data came from immunoSEQ multiplex PCR; TCRdb stores just in-frame clones and leaves some out. The table records roughly 190,000 clones, 70% to 90% of them present only once. Worth noting for this clone: Its specificity is unknown.

The CDR3 loop spans 13 amino acids. After removal of 4 bases from V and 7 bases from J, the junction contained 4 bases not matched to a gene. The V gene's germline CDR1 is LNHDA and CDR2 SQIVND (reference sequence). This sequence was found in a woman aged 18-30 years in good health and CMV-seronegative. Material for sequencing was PBMCs. V gene TRBV19 combines with J gene TRBJ2-3; 8 bases agree with TRBD2. The CDR3 protein is CASSTSGGNTQYF. The CDR3 DNA follows: TGTGCCAGTAGTACCAGCGGGGGTAATACGCAGTATTTT.